A single sample is the source of the 7 T cell receptor beta chains below, sequenced in a study of cytomegalovirus exposure and HLA in healthy donors. PCR was performed using 60 Vbeta and 13 Jbeta primers. The table came from immunoSEQ multiplex PCR; TCRdb's copy has only in-frame clones and leaves some out. The table includes about 140,000 clones, around 80% detected once. Sequencing was carried out using PBMCs. The source is a young man in good health and CMV-seropositive.

A remark on this clone: Other DNA sequences in this specimen translate into the identical CDR3. CDR3: CASSPRQGSSTDTQYF. CDR3 bases: TGTGCCAGCTCACCGCGACAGGGGAGTAGCACAGATACGCAGTATTTT. The chain combines TRBV18 with TRBJ2-3, with 8 bases aligning to TRBD1. The CDR3 consists of 16 residues. With V trimmed by 3 bases and J by 0 bases, 5 bases remained unmatched. Germline V lookup: CDR1 KGHSH, CDR2 LQKENI.

The rearrangement uses TRBV6-1 and TRBJ2-7; 12 bases are shared with TRBD1. From germline, CDR1 is MNHNS and CDR2 SASEGT. The CDR3 sequence is 15 residues long. J lost 6 bases, V lost 8 bases, and 11 bases had no gene match. The CDR3 nucleotides are TGTGCCAGCTCGTACGGGGACAGGGGGCGCGGCGAGCAGTACTTC. This encodes CASSYGDRGRGEQYF.

CDR3 protein: CASSYARLAVTDTQYF. CDR3 in DNA: TGTGCCAGCAGTTACGCCAGACTAGCGGTCACAGATACGCAGTATTTT. The rearrangement links TRBV6-5 to TRBJ2-3; TRBD2 matches at 9 bases. Germline V gene lookup returns CDR1 MNHEY and CDR2 SVGAGI. The CDR3 runs 16 residues. Trimming removed 2 bases from V and 2 bases from J; junction bases left unmatched: 5.

This clone occurred once. The rearrangement links TRBV11-3 to TRBJ2-5; 9 positions agree with TRBD1. Germline CDR1 and CDR2: SGHNT and YENEEA. The length of the CDR3 is 14 residues. J gave up 1 base and V 8 bases, and 5 bases lay outside the gene matches. The chain's CDR3 is CASRPQGAQETQYF. The CDR3 coding sequence is TGTGCCAGCCGACCACAGGGGGCCCAAGAGACCCAGTACTTC.

V is TRBV5-1 and J is TRBJ2-7; a weak D match, TRBD1 (5 bases). The CDR3 has 14 residues. The ends were cut back, 3 bases at V and 2 bases at J, with 12 bases in the middle. In germline, CDR1 is SGHRS, CDR2 YFSETQ. CDR3 sequence (DNA): TGCGCCAGCAGCTACTCAGGGTTCCCCTACGAGCAGTACTTC. This codes for CASSYSGFPYEQYF. Complete variable domain (other parts from reference TRBV5-1 and TRBJ2-7): KAGVTQTPRYLIKTRGQQVTLSCSPISGHRSVSWYQQTPGQGLQFLFEYFSETQRNKGNFPGRFSGRQFSNSRSEMNVSTLELGDSALYLCASSYSGFPYEQYFGPGTRLTVT.

The J gene is TRBJ1-2, the V gene TRBV4-2; 7 bases are a match to TRBD1. Germline-derived CDR1 and CDR2 are LGHNA and YNFKEQ. The CDR3 is 13 residues long. The V segment lost 4 bases and the J segment 7 bases; nucleotides outside the gene matches: 6. CDR3 residues: CASSPDREVGYTF. The CDR3 DNA reads as TGTGCCAGCAGCCCCGACAGGGAAGTTGGCTACACCTTC.

This chain links TRBV27 with TRBJ1-3; D is perhaps TRBD1 (6 bases). The CDR3 has 14 residues. Germline loops: CDR1 MNHEY, CDR2 SMNVEV (reference sequence). Deletions cut 6 bases from V and 1 base from J, with 10 bases between. The DNA of the CDR3 is TGTGCCAGCAGGGCAGGGGTTTCTGGAAACACCATATATTTT. Protein product: CASRAGVSGNTIYF.